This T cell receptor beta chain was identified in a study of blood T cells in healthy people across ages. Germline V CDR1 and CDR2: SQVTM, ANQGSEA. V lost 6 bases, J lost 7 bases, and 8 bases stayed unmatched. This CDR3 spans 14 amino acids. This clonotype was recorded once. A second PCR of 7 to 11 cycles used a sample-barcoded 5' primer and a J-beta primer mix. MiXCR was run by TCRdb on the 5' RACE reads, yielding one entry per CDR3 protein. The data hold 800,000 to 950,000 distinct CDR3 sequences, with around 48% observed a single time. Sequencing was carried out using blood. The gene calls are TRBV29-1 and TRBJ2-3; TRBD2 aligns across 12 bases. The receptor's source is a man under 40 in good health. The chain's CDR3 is CSVRGLAGLYTQYF. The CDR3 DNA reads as TGCAGCGTCCGCGGACTAGCGGGACTTTATACGCAGTATTTT.